The 17 T cell receptor beta chains listed next were all sequenced from one sample in a study of chemoradiotherapy in HPV16-positive cancers. TCRdb's table, derived via immunoSEQ multiplex PCR, lists solely in-frame clones and lacks some. This table has about 16,000 clones, around 70% appearing once. This specimen was tumor tissue, taken from a patient who underwent chemoradiotherapy. The receptors derive from a human donor with HPV-associated anogenital cancer.

This clone has more than one count but fewer than ten. V usage is TRBV4-2 and J usage is TRBJ2-1; 7 nucleotides agree with TRBD2. V shed 0 bases, J shed 5 bases, and the junction held 1 base outside the gene matches. This CDR3 contains 14 residues. Germline assignment: CDR1 LGHNA and CDR2 YNFKEQ. CDR3 residues: CASSQDAGDNEQFF. The CDR3, as DNA: TGTGCCAGCAGCCAAGATGCGGGGGACAATGAGCAGTTCTTC.

The genes are TRBV6-1 and TRBJ2-5, with 8 bases matching TRBD1. Germline CDR1 reads MNHNS; CDR2 reads SASEGT. The CDR3 is made up of 15 amino acids. V shed 1 base, J shed 2 bases, and the junction held 3 bases outside the gene matches. The DNA of the CDR3 is TGTGCCAGCAGTGAAGTGACAGGGGAACAAGAGACCCAGTACTTC. Translating it yields CASSEVTGEQETQYF.

The chain uses TRBV18 and TRBJ1-2; no reliable D call. This CDR3 has 14 residues. Per the germline V gene, CDR1 is KGHSH and CDR2 is LQKENI. V lost 0 bases to trimming and J lost 7 bases, with 12 bases between them. The CDR3 DNA sequence: TGTGCCAGCTCACCACCGACGACACAAGGTGGCTACACCTTC. It translates to CASSPPTTQGGYTF.

This clone was counted a few times. The rearrangement uses TRBV7-9 and TRBJ1-2; D not resolved. CDR3 length: 13 residues. V lost 4 bases and J 5 bases, leaving 11 bases between the germline ends. CDR1 and CDR2 from the germline V gene are SEHNR and FQNEAQ (reference sequence). CDR3 in amino acids: CASSSLQDYGYTF. CDR3 sequence (DNA): TGTGCCAGCAGCTCTCTGCAGGATTATGGCTACACCTTC.

The chain uses TRBV11-3 and TRBJ2-5; D ambiguous. The V end was cut by 3 bases, the J end by 1 base, with 9 bases between. The CDR3 consists of 14 residues. Germline loops: CDR1 SGHNT, CDR2 YENEEA. In DNA form, the CDR3 reads TGTGCCAGCAGCTTCGGACGGGCCCAAGAGACCCAGTACTTC. This translates into CASSFGRAQETQYF.

The DNA for the CDR3 is TGCGCCAGCAGCTTGGGACTAGCGGGGTACAATGAGCAGTTCTTC. Residues: CASSLGLAGYNEQFF. The chain recombines TRBV5-1 with TRBJ2-1; 11 bases match TRBD2. V dropped 0 bases and J dropped 4; count of bases not matched to a gene: 0. Germline CDR1 SGHRS, CDR2 YFSETQ. The CDR3 is 15 residues long.

A single count supports this clone. V is TRBV12-5 and J is TRBJ2-7; 10 nucleotides agree with TRBD1. Trimming removed 1 base from V and 5 bases from J; junction bases left unmatched: 2. CDR1 is LGHNT and CDR2 is FRNRAP in the germline V gene. The CDR3 is made up of 14 amino acids. CDR3 DNA: TGTGCTAGTGGTTTGGGGGACAGGGGCCACGAGCAGTACTTC. Residues: CASGLGDRGHEQYF.

The J gene is TRBJ2-5, the V gene TRBV7-9, with 10 bases matching TRBD1. Per the germline V gene, CDR1 is SEHNR and CDR2 is FQNEAQ (reference sequence). CDR3 length: 16 residues. V trimming: 5 bases; J trimming: 4 bases; junction bases outside the gene matches: 10. The CDR3 loop is CASSPEGQGRGETQYF. DNA for the CDR3: TGTGCCAGCAGCCCAGAGGGACAGGGGAGGGGAGAGACCCAGTACTTC.

The chain uses TRBV6-1 and TRBJ2-1; D may be TRBD1 (6 bases). The CDR3 consists of 14 residues. Germline V gene data show CDR1 as MNHNS and CDR2 as SASEGT. Trimming left V 6 bases short and J 7 bases short, with 16 bases between. This CDR3 is CASRNYHQGNEQFF. The CDR3 bases are TGTGCCAGCAGGAACTATCATCAGGGGAATGAGCAGTTCTTC.

This sequence joins TRBV5-4 and TRBJ2-7, with 8 nucleotides matching TRBD2. V gave up 5 bases and J gave up 3 bases; unmatched junction bases: 4. The V gene's germline CDR1 is SGHNT and CDR2 YYREEE (reference sequence). This CDR3 spans 13 amino acids. The CDR3 loop is CASSKRENYEQYF. CDR3 DNA sequence: TGTGCCAGCAGTAAGCGGGAGAACTACGAGCAGTACTTC. The whole variable domain, remainder taken from reference TRBV5-4 and TRBJ2-7, is ETGVTQSPTHLIKTRGQQVTLRCSSQSGHNTVSWYQQALGQGPQFIFQYYREEENGRGNFPPRFSGLQFPNYSSELNVNALELDDSALYLCASSKRENYEQYFGPGTRLTVT.

The J gene is TRBJ1-3, the V gene TRBV29-1; D possibly corresponds to TRBD1 (5 bases). The CDR3 has 12 amino acids. Trimming removed 5 bases from V and 8 bases from J, with 13 bases in between. Germline V gene data show CDR1 as SQVTM and CDR2 as ANQGSEA. DNA of the CDR3: TGCAGCGTTACCGGGGCCGGGGACACCATATATTTT. Translated: CSVTGAGDTIYF.

The chain employs TRBV7-9 and TRBJ1-2, with 7 bases identical to TRBD1. Looked up from germline, CDR1 is SEHNR and CDR2 is FQNEAQ (reference sequence). V dropped 5 bases and J dropped 7; count of bases not matched to a gene: 13. The CDR3 is 15 residues long. The CDR3, as DNA: TGTGCCAGCAGCCCCAGTGGGGACAGATCTCGTGGCTACACCTTC. Its translation is CASSPSGDRSRGYTF.

The table lists this clone with a count of one. This rearrangement joins TRBV10-1 to TRBJ1-6; no definite D call. The CDR3 has 14 amino acids. Germline CDR1 reads WNHNN; CDR2 reads SYGVQD (reference sequence). Trimming removed 11 bases from V and 6 bases from J, with 17 bases in between. Here the CDR3 reads CAYQRPVTNSPLHF. The CDR3 region has the DNA TGCGCCTACCAAAGGCCAGTCACTAATTCACCCCTCCACTTT.

This clone turned up a few times. This chain uses TRBV2 with TRBJ1-3; D remains ambiguous. Trimming shortened V by 6 bases and J by 1 base, and 7 bases separated the two germline ends. The germline V gene encodes CDR1 SNHLY and CDR2 FYNNEI. The CDR3 totals 13 residues. The CDR3 coding sequence is TGTGCCAGCAGGCTTGAATCTGGAAACACCATATATTTT. Its translation: CASRLESGNTIYF.

This clone was observed a few times. This chain joins TRBV19 and TRBJ2-1; D is undetermined. With 4 bases removed from V and 8 bases from J, the gap between germline ends came to 9 bases. This CDR3 comprises 12 residues. Germline V gene data show CDR1 as LNHDA and CDR2 as SQIVND (reference sequence). This chain's CDR3 is CASSTHRDEQFF. The DNA of the CDR3 is TGTGCCAGTAGTACCCATCGGGATGAGCAGTTCTTC.

The J gene is TRBJ1-2, the V gene TRBV15; TRBD1 agrees at 10 bases. Germline CDR1 is LNHNV and CDR2 is YYDKDF (reference sequence). CDR3 length: 15 amino acids. The trim removed 4 bases at V and 4 bases at J, leaving 6 bases unmatched. CDR3 nucleotides: TGTGCCACCAGCACCCGGACAGGGGGGATCTATGGCTACACCTTC. Its translation: CATSTRTGGIYGYTF.

This rearrangement joins TRBV2 to TRBJ1-6, with a weak D call TRBD1 (6 bases). The CDR3 has 14 residues. Germline V lookup: CDR1 SNHLY, CDR2 FYNNEI. Trimming removed 6 bases at V and 6 bases at J, with 12 bases between. Here the CDR3 DNA reads TGTGCCAGCAGGAGACAGGAGCCTAATTCACCCCTCCACTTT. Translation gives CASRRQEPNSPLHF. The whole variable domain, filled in from reference TRBV2 and TRBJ1-6, reads EPEVTQTPSHQVTQMGQEVILRCVPISNHLYFYWYRQILGQKVEFLVSFYNNEISEKSEIFDDQFSVERPDGSNFTLKIRSTKLEDSAMYFCASRRQEPNSPLHFGNGTRLTVT.